Listed below are T cell receptor beta chains from one sample, sequenced in a study of T-cell memory formation after mild COVID-19. Each CDR3 protein gets one entry after TCRdb re-called the 5' RACE reads with MiXCR. Altogether approximately 350,000 distinct CDR3 sequences are present, 25% to 30% being singletons, with the ten largest covering approximately 13%. Source material: PBMCs or a T cell subset sorted from them (not recorded which). The receptor source for this set is an adult woman who had mild COVID-19 (a few samples of this study predate the infection). Cell type and time point are not known. CDR3s include the opening cysteine and the closing phenylalanine or tryptophan. The order of the fields is V gene, J gene, clone size, D gene, CDR3 DNA, CDR3 protein. The D gene is left open where the match is weak. The size entry is marked missing in some rows and otherwise reads once, few, many or a size class.

>TRBV24-1|TRBJ2-2|NA|NA
TGTGCCACCAGTGTTACTGATACCACCGGGGAGCTGTTTTTT
CATSVTDTTGELFF
>TRBV25-1|TRBJ1-1|NA|NA
TGTGCCAGCAGTGAAACGACACCTCGGAACACTGAAGCTTTCTTT
CASSETTPRNTEAFF
>TRBV7-9|TRBJ2-7|NA|NA
TGTGCCAGCAGCTTAGCGGGTCTCTACGAGCAGTACTTC
CASSLAGLYEQYF
>TRBV6-2/TRBV6-3|TRBJ2-3|few|NA
TGTGCCAGCAGACTGGTGTTAGCGTCAGATACGCAGTATTTT
CASRLVLASDTQYF
>TRBV6-2/TRBV6-3|TRBJ2-4|NA|TRBD2
TGTGCCAGCAGTTACTCCACCGGGAGGGCCGATGAAAACATTCAGTACTTC
CASSYSTGRADENIQYF
>TRBV29-1|TRBJ1-2|NA|TRBD1
TGCAGCGTTCGGGACAGTGTGGGCTACACCTTC
CSVRDSVGYTF
>TRBV6-6|TRBJ2-2|few|NA
TGTGCCAGCAGTTATTCCAGGGTTGGGGGCACCGGGGAGCTGTTTTTT
CASSYSRVGGTGELFF
>TRBV5-1|TRBJ2-1|NA|TRBD2
TGCGCCAGCAGCTTTGCGGGGGGGAGCTCCTACAATGAGCAGTTCTTC
CASSFAGGSSYNEQFF
>TRBV7-9|TRBJ2-1|NA|NA
TGTGCCAGCAGCTTAGCGCGCGGGTATACTGAGCAGTTCTTC
CASSLARGYTEQFF
>TRBV5-1|TRBJ2-7|NA|NA
TGCGCCAGCAGCTTAGAGGGCCGAGGGCAGTACTTC
CASSLEGRGQYF
>TRBV5-1|TRBJ2-7|many|TRBD1
TGCGCCAGCAGCTTGGGGGGACAGGGGGCCCCCCTCTACGAGCAGTACTTC
CASSLGGQGAPLYEQYF
>TRBV5-1|TRBJ2-2|few|NA
TGCGCCAGCAGCTTGGACGGAAAACCCTCGCTGTTTTTT
CASSLDGKPSLFF
>TRBV3-1|TRBJ2-7|few|NA
TGTGCCAGCAGCCAAGTAGTCACTCACTACGAGCAGTACTTC
CASSQVVTHYEQYF
>TRBV11-2|TRBJ2-7|once|NA
TGTGCCAGCAGCGCCTTCACAGGGTCCTACGAGCAGTACTTC
CASSAFTGSYEQYF
>TRBV20-1|TRBJ1-5|NA|NA
TGCAGTGCTAGATGGTCAGGGGGCAATCAGCCCCAGCATTTT
CSARWSGGNQPQHF
>TRBV20-1|TRBJ2-3|NA|NA
TGCAGTGTTTGGGGGAGAAGCACAGATACGCAGTTTTTT
CSVWGRSTDTQFF
>TRBV5-1|TRBJ2-7|NA|NA
TGCGCCAGTAAGACGGTCTTCTCCTACGAGCAGTACTTC
CASKTVFSYEQYF
>TRBV11-2|TRBJ2-4|few|NA
TGTGCCAGCAGCTACCCGGGAATAAACATTCAGTACTTC
CASSYPGINIQYF
>TRBV6-2/TRBV6-3|TRBJ1-2|NA|NA
TGTGCCAGCAACCTCCTGGGGGGGAACTATGGCTACACCTTC
CASNLLGGNYGYTF
>TRBV20-1|TRBJ1-2|NA|NA
TGCAGTGCTAGGCCCCCCCCCTATGGCTACACCTTC
CSARPPPYGYTF
>TRBV4-3|TRBJ2-7|few|TRBD2
TGCGCCAGCAGCCAAGTCACGCAGCGGGAGGTCCTTGGGTACGAGCAGTACTTC
CASSQVTQREVLGYEQYF
>TRBV5-1|TRBJ1-1|NA|NA
TGCGCCAGCAGCTTGGGGGTTGCGGGGAGAGATGAAGCTTTCTTT
CASSLGVAGRDEAFF
>TRBV12-3/TRBV12-4|TRBJ1-1|few|TRBD1
TGTGCCAGCAGTTACGACAGGGACACTGAAGCTTTCTTT
CASSYDRDTEAFF
>TRBV7-9|TRBJ2-7|NA|NA
TGTGCCAGCAGCCTTACTCTACAAGGCGAGCAGTACTTC
CASSLTLQGEQYF
>TRBV5-1|TRBJ2-1|NA|TRBD2
TGCGCCAGCAGCTGGGGGACTAGCGGGGATTACAATGAGCAGTTCTTC
CASSWGTSGDYNEQFF
>TRBV5-6|TRBJ1-2|NA|TRBD1
TGTGCCAGCAGCTTGGTAGGGACAGCGAACTATGGCTACACCTTC
CASSLVGTANYGYTF
>TRBV12-3/TRBV12-4|TRBJ2-1|many|NA
TGTGCCAGCAGTTTTATAAAGCGCCCCTACAATGAGCAGTTCTTC
CASSFIKRPYNEQFF
>TRBV5-4|TRBJ2-2|once|NA
TGTGCCAGCAGCTTGGACAGGCCGAACACCGGGGAGCTGTTTTTT
CASSLDRPNTGELFF
>TRBV6-2/TRBV6-3|TRBJ2-7|NA|TRBD1
TGTGCCAGCTCCGTCAGGGGGCGAAGTAGTTACTACGAGCAGTACTTC
CASSVRGRSSYYEQYF
>TRBV7-9|TRBJ1-2|NA|NA
TGTGCCAGCAGCCGCGGTGTGCAGGGACGGGGCTATGGCTACACCTTC
CASSRGVQGRGYGYTF
>TRBV6-2/TRBV6-3|TRBJ2-5|NA|TRBD2
TGTGCCAGCAGTTACGCGGGGGACCAAGAGACCCAGTACTTC
CASSYAGDQETQYF
>TRBV3-1|TRBJ2-2|few|NA
TGTGCCAGCAGTCTAGATCCGGCCTACACCGGGGAGCTGTTTTTT
CASSLDPAYTGELFF
>TRBV28|TRBJ2-1|NA|NA
TGTGCCAGCAGTTTACGTGACAGTGACAATGAGCAGTTCTTC
CASSLRDSDNEQFF
>TRBV30|TRBJ2-3|few|NA
TGTGCCTGGAGGTCCCCGAGTGCCTACACAGATACGCAGTATTTT
CAWRSPSAYTDTQYF
>TRBV19|TRBJ1-2|NA|NA
TGTGCCAGTAGTATCAACAACGTACGAGGCTACACCTTC
CASSINNVRGYTF
>TRBV4-1|TRBJ2-1|few|NA
TGCGCCAGCAGACACCCCGGGGTCAACTACAATGAGCAGTTCTTC
CASRHPGVNYNEQFF
>TRBV6-5|TRBJ2-5|NA|TRBD2
TGTGCCAGCAGTTCCACTAGCGGGAGTTTTGAGACCCAGTACTTC
CASSSTSGSFETQYF
>TRBV20-1|TRBJ1-5|NA|TRBD1
TGCAGTGCTAGAGTGATCCCATTGGTGGACAGGGTCCTTTATAGCAATCAGCCCCAGCATTTT
CSARVIPLVDRVLYSNQPQHF
>TRBV4-1|TRBJ1-5|few|TRBD1
TGCGCCAGTACTCCAGGGACAGTGGAGCAGCCCCAGCATTTT
CASTPGTVEQPQHF
>TRBV9|TRBJ2-5|NA|NA
TGTGCCAGCAGCGTTGACGCGAACCGCAGAGAGACCCAGTACTTC
CASSVDANRRETQYF
>TRBV12-3/TRBV12-4|TRBJ2-5|NA|NA
TGTGCCAGCAGTAAAACAGCTTTCCAAGAGACCCAGTACTTC
CASSKTAFQETQYF
>TRBV5-1|TRBJ2-3|few|NA
TGCGCCAGCAGCCCGGGATCGAGTGTTGGGGGAGAGTATTTT
CASSPGSSVGGEYF
>TRBV24-1|TRBJ2-3|few|NA
TGTGCCACCAGTCCCGTCGACACAGATACGCAGTATTTT
CATSPVDTDTQYF
>TRBV4-2|TRBJ2-5|few|TRBD2
TGTGCCAGCAGCCAACAACTAGCGGGAGGGGGAAGAGAGACCCAGTACTTC
CASSQQLAGGGRETQYF
>TRBV2|TRBJ2-5|NA|TRBD2
TGTGCCAGCCTCGACCGGGAGGGACAAGAGACCCAGTACTTC
CASLDREGQETQYF
>TRBV11-3|TRBJ1-1|NA|NA
TGTGCCAGCAGCCCAGAGGGGCTCGTTAGAGCTTTCTTT
CASSPEGLVRAFF
>TRBV6-8|TRBJ2-5|few|TRBD2
TGTGCCAGCAGTTACTCGGCTAGCGGGCAAGAGACCCAGTACTTC
CASSYSASGQETQYF
>TRBV5-6|TRBJ2-3|NA|NA
TGTGCCAGCAGCTTGACGGGAGTAGTAGATACGCAGTATTTT
CASSLTGVVDTQYF
>TRBV7-9|TRBJ2-3|NA|TRBD1
TGTGCCAGCAGCTCCGGGACAGGGGAGAGCACAGATACGCAGTATTTT
CASSSGTGESTDTQYF